This TCR beta chain was profiled in a study of identifying expanded T cells in peripheral blood. Here immunoSEQ multiplex PCR was the method, and the copy in TCRdb shows in-frame clones only, minus some. The table includes 65,000 to 95,000 clones, around 90% detected once. CDR1 KGHSH and CDR2 LQKENI come from the germline V gene. V lost 6 bases, J lost 1 base, and 5 bases stayed unmatched. The CDR3 length is 14 residues. This receptor was taken from a person aged 18 to 75 in good health. The sample was blood. This chain links TRBV18 with TRBJ1-1, with TRBD1 matching 7 bases. CDR3 amino acids: CASSPGQQNTEAFF. CDR3 in DNA: TGTGCCAGCTCCCCGGGACAGCAGAACACTGAAGCTTTCTTT.